The 4 T cell receptor beta chains below were found in one sample sequenced in a study of blood T cell repertoires in COVID-19 (dated by TCRdb to about 2020). Library creation used the immunoSEQ multiplex PCR assay. TCRdb provides this immuneACCESS table in a form limited to in-frame rearrangements. Some clones are lacking; in checked studies, under half of them reflect an unresolved V gene, and why the rest are absent is not known. This sample gives roughly 260,000 clones in total; 88% of them show up just once. The ten top clones hold roughly 4% of the sample. Sequencing was carried out using peripheral blood. The receptors stem from a man between 60 and 70 years old who had recovered from COVID-19.

V and J are TRBV4-1 and TRBJ1-3, with D possibly matching TRBD1 (6 bases). This CDR3 region has 16 residues. In germline, CDR1 is MGHRA, CDR2 YSYEKL. Between the trimmed V and J ends, which lost 4 bases and 3 bases, there was a span of 16 bases. The CDR3 DNA follows: TGCGCCAGCAGCCGCGTTACAGGGTTGGGTGGAAACACCATATATTTT. Translating it yields CASSRVTGLGGNTIYF.

The V and J genes are TRBV2 and TRBJ2-2, with a tentative D call TRBD1 (5 bases). Per germline, CDR1 SNHLY and CDR2 FYNNEI. Trimming took 4 bases from V and 5 from J, leaving 11 bases between them. The CDR3 is 14 amino acids. DNA for the CDR3: TGTGCCAGCAGTGTGGTCAGGGTGACCGGGGAGCTGTTTTTT. This translates into CASSVVRVTGELFF.

The rearrangement uses TRBV5-1 and TRBJ2-3; 7 bases are shared with TRBD1. The length of the CDR3 is 14 residues. V trimming: 4 bases; J trimming: 4 bases; junction bases outside the gene matches: 6. Germline loops: CDR1 SGHRS, CDR2 YFSETQ. CDR3 in DNA: TGCGCCAGCAGCGTACCGACAGGGTCAGATACGCAGTATTTT. Its translation: CASSVPTGSDTQYF.

The chain links TRBV12-3 or TRBV12-4 to TRBJ1-2; 10 bases align to TRBD1. This CDR3 comprises 13 residues. Losses at the gene ends were 6 bases for V and 5 bases for J; bases not matched to a gene: 3. Here the CDR3 DNA reads TGTGCCAGCAGCCCGGGACAGGGGTATGGCTACACCTTC. It encodes CASSPGQGYGYTF.